This TCR beta chain emerged from a study of T-cell memory formation after mild COVID-19. Study-wide background: The two donors had largely donor-specific TCR clusters.

The table lists this clonotype with a few counts. The antigen remains unidentified. Study-level findings and limits: Second-wave clones reaching peak frequency on day 37 lacked confirmed SARS-CoV-2 specificity. Pre-infection memory held some responding clones, suggesting pre-existing cross-reactive T cells responded. Clones that contracted clustered mainly in CM and EM if CD4+ and in EMRA if CD8+.

TCRdb processed the 5' RACE reads anew with MiXCR; each CDR3 protein has one entry. In the table there are 250,000 or so distinct CDR3 sequences, around 17% of which are singletons. Sequenced: PBMCs or a T cell subset sorted from them (not recorded which). This sequence originates from a man between 18 and 35 years old who had mild COVID-19 (a few samples of this study predate the infection). Cell type and time point are not known.

Written as DNA, the CDR3 is TGTGCCAGCAGGACACTAGAGCCCAGCACAGATACGCAGTATTTT. As protein: CASRTLEPSTDTQYF. The chain joins TRBV6-6 to TRBJ2-3; D perhaps matches TRBD2 (5 bases). The ends were cut back, 6 bases at V and 0 bases at J, with 13 bases in the middle. Germline V lookup: CDR1 MNHNY, CDR2 SVGAGI (reference sequence). This CDR3 region has 15 residues.